The source of this T cell receptor (beta chain) is a study of metastatic and nonmetastatic thyroid tumors. As for the study in general: Repertoires were compared across blood and tumor or nodule tissue from malignant and benign thyroid patients. Study-level findings and limits: As reported, TCR beta diversity in blood and tumor was significantly higher in malignant thyroid tumors than in benign nodules.

No treatment of any kind had been given to any patient before thyroid surgery. Using MiXCR, TCRdb reanalyzed the PCR reads. The sample holds fewer than 25,000 clones, roughly a third seen once. Germline V CDR1 and CDR2: SGHAT, FQDESV (reference sequence). This CDR3 is 18 amino acids long. A note on this clone: Its antigen is not identified. This may be a read error: a much more frequent sequence differs by one nucleotide.

This TCR came from a female donor with papillary thyroid cancer or a benign thyroid nodule (not recorded which). Some clones in this sample may be carry-over from other donors' samples. This chain connects TRBV11-1 to TRBJ2-5; 11 bases line up with TRBD2. Sequenced material: blood. The CDR3 DNA sequence: TGTGCCAGCAGATTAGCGCGGGTACTAGCGGGAGTCAAAGAGACCCAGTACTTC. Amino acids: CASRLARVLAGVKETQYF.